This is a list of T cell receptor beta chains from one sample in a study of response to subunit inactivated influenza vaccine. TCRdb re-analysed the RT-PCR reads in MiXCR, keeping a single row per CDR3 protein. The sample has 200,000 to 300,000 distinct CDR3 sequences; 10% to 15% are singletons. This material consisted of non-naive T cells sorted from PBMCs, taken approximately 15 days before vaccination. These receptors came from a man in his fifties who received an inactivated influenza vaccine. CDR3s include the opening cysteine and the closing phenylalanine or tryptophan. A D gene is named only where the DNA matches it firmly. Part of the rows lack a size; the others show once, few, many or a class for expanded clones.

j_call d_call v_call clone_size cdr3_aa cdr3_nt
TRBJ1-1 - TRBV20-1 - CSARWQSTEAFF TGCAGTGCTAGGTGGCAATCTACTGAAGCTTTCTTT
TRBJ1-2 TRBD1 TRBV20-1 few CSAWGTAGYTF TGCAGTGCTTGGGGGACAGCCGGCTACACCTTC
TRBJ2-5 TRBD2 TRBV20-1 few CSAQQAGAPWAQYF TGCAGTGCTCAACAAGCGGGGGCCCCCTGGGCCCAGTACTTC
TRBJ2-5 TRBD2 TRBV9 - CASSGSGGAGETQYF TGTGCCAGCAGCGGTAGCGGGGGGGCCGGGGAGACCCAGTACTTC
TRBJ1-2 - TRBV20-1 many CSAREMTGGGYTF TGCAGTGCTAGAGAGATGACAGGAGGTGGCTACACCTTC
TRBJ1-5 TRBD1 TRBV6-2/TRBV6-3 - CASRLTGVQPQHF TGTGCCAGCAGGCTGACAGGGGTTCAGCCCCAGCATTTT
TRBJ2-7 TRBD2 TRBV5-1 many CASSFDGTRTYEQYF TGCGCCAGCAGCTTTGACGGGACTAGAACCTACGAGCAGTACTTC
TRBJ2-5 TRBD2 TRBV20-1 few CSARKGLAGFQETQYF TGCAGTGCTAGAAAAGGTCTAGCGGGGTTCCAAGAGACCCAGTACTTC
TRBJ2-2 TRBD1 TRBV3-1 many CASSQPDRGRVGELFF TGTGCCAGCAGCCAGCCGGACAGGGGGCGGGTCGGGGAGCTGTTTTTT
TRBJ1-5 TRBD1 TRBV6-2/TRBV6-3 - CASSWDRPSNQPQHF TGTGCCAGCAGTTGGGACAGGCCATCAAATCAGCCCCAGCATTTT
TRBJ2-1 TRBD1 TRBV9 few CASSGRQGAYNEQFF TGTGCCAGCAGCGGGAGACAGGGGGCCTACAATGAGCAGTTCTTC
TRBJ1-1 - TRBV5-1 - CASSLAMGANTEAFF TGCGCCAGCAGCTTGGCCATGGGGGCGAACACTGAAGCTTTCTTT
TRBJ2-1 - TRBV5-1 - CASQQGLTYNEQFF TGCGCCAGCCAACAGGGTCTAACCTACAATGAGCAGTTCTTC
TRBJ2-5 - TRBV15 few CATSRSGQETQYF TGTGCCACCAGCAGATCGGGGCAGGAGACCCAGTACTTC
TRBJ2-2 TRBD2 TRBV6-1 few CASSGGLARNTGELFF TGTGCCAGCAGTGGGGGACTAGCGAGGAACACCGGGGAGCTGTTTTTT
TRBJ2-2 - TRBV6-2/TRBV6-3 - CASRGFPLGGSTNTGELFF TGTGCCAGCAGAGGGTTCCCGCTCGGGGGATCTACGAACACCGGGGAGCTGTTTTTT
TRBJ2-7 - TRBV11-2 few CAEGWGGEQYF TGTGCAGAGGGGTGGGGCGGCGAGCAGTACTTC
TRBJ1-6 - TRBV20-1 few CSAHKGGNSPLHF TGCAGTGCGCATAAGGGGGGTAATTCACCCCTCCACTTT
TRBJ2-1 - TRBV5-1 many CASATSGSSYNEQFF TGCGCCAGCGCCACCAGCGGGTCTTCCTACAATGAGCAGTTCTTC
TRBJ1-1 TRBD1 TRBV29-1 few CSVALDRASTEAFF TGCAGCGTCGCCCTTGACAGGGCGAGCACTGAAGCTTTCTTT
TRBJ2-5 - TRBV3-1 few CASSPDPRETQYF TGTGCCAGCAGCCCTGATCCACGGGAGACCCAGTACTTC
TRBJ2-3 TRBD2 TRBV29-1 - CSVMTSGSDTQYF TGCAGCGTGATGACTAGCGGGTCAGATACGCAGTATTTT
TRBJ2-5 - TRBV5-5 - CASISTQKGQETQYF TGTGCCAGCATCAGCACACAGAAGGGGCAAGAGACCCAGTACTTC
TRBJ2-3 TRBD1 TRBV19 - CASRTGYSTDTQYF TGTGCCAGTCGGACAGGGTATAGCACAGATACGCAGTATTTT